The entry below describes one T cell receptor (beta chain). The CDR3 sequence is 12 residues long. Between the trimmed V and J ends, which lost 5 bases and 0 bases, there was a span of 3 bases. Germline V gives CDR1 SGHVS, CDR2 FNYEAQ. 60 Vbeta and 13 Jbeta primers were used in PCR. Generated by immunoSEQ multiplex PCR, the TCRdb table keeps only in-frame clones and is missing some. The table has more than 95,000 clones, approximately 69% seen once. This sample was included in a study of cytomegalovirus exposure and HLA in healthy donors. This TCR came from a woman aged 45-65 years in good health and CMV-seropositive. The V call is TRBV7-6, the J call TRBJ2-3; D is unclear. Sequencing was done on a sample of PBMCs. CDR3 nucleotide sequence: TGTGCCAGCAGCCGTAGCACAGATACGCAGTATTTT. Translated: CASSRSTDTQYF.